These T cell receptor beta chains were read from a single sample in a study of T cells in Graves' hyperthyroidism and ophthalmopathy. TCRdb re-called the multiplex PCR reads through MiXCR, storing one row per CDR3 protein. The data show roughly 200,000 distinct CDR3 sequences, around 20% seen once. Sequenced sample: blood. These receptors all come from a man in his forties with Graves' hyperthyroidism. Both conserved end residues are part of each CDR3. The D gene is left open where the match is weak. Size tells how often a clone was seen (once, few, many) or the class of an expanded clone, and some rows leave it out.

V gene: TRBV20-1
J gene: TRBJ2-7
D gene: TRBD1
clone size: many
CDR3 DNA: TGCAGTGCTAGTGGAGGGACAGGGTTAGACGAGCAGTACTTC
CDR3 protein: CSASGGTGLDEQYF

V gene: TRBV27
J gene: TRBJ2-1
D gene: TRBD2
clone size: NA
CDR3 DNA: TGTGCCAGCAGTTTAAAGGCTAGCGGGGGCCACTACAATGAGCAGTTCTTC
CDR3 protein: CASSLKASGGHYNEQFF

V gene: TRBV28
J gene: TRBJ2-1
D gene: NA
clone size: many
CDR3 DNA: TGTGCCAGCAGGGAATACAATGAGCAGTTCTTC
CDR3 protein: CASREYNEQFF

V gene: TRBV6-2/TRBV6-3
J gene: TRBJ2-6
D gene: NA
clone size: many
CDR3 DNA: TGTGCCAGCAGTAGGCGTTTCTCTGGGGCCAACGTCCTGACTTTC
CDR3 protein: CASSRRFSGANVLTF

V gene: TRBV29-1
J gene: TRBJ2-4
D gene: NA
clone size: many
CDR3 DNA: TGCAGCGCTGTGGGCCAATGGCACCGACTAGCCAAAAACATTCAGTACTTC
CDR3 protein: CSAVGQWHRLAKNIQYF

V gene: TRBV5-1
J gene: TRBJ2-1
D gene: TRBD1
clone size: NA
CDR3 DNA: TGCGCCAGCAGCTCCGGGACAGGGGGCCACAATGAGCAGTTCTTC
CDR3 protein: CASSSGTGGHNEQFF

V gene: TRBV2
J gene: TRBJ2-3
D gene: NA
clone size: NA
CDR3 DNA: TGTGCCAGCAGTAGGGCAGAATATCGGTCAGATACGCAGTATTTT
CDR3 protein: CASSRAEYRSDTQYF

V gene: TRBV27
J gene: TRBJ2-3
D gene: TRBD2
clone size: many
CDR3 DNA: TGTGCCAGCAGTATGACTAGCGGGGGGGCCACAGATACGCAGTATTTT
CDR3 protein: CASSMTSGGATDTQYF

V gene: TRBV20-1
J gene: TRBJ1-6
D gene: TRBD1
clone size: many
CDR3 DNA: TGCAGTGCTTTGCAGGGGGCACACAGCCCCTATAATTCACCCCTCCACTTT
CDR3 protein: CSALQGAHSPYNSPLHF

V gene: TRBV20-1
J gene: TRBJ2-5
D gene: TRBD2
clone size: NA
CDR3 DNA: TGCAGTGCTAGAAAGACTAGCGGGAGGGCCGAGGAGACCCAGTACTTC
CDR3 protein: CSARKTSGRAEETQYF

V gene: TRBV20-1
J gene: TRBJ1-6
D gene: NA
clone size: many
CDR3 DNA: TGCAGTGCTAGGGTGGGGCTGAATTCACCCCTCCACTTT
CDR3 protein: CSARVGLNSPLHF